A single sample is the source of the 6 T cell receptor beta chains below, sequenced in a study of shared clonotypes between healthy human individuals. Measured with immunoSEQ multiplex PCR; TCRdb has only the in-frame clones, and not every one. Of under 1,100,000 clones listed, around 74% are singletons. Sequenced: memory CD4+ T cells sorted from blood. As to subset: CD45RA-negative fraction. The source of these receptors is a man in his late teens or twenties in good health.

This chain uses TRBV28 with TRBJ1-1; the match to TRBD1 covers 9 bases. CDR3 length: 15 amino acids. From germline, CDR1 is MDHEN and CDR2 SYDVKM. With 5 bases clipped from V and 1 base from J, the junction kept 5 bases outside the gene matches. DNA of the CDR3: TGTGCCAGCAGTCTTACAGGGGGCCGGAACACTGAAGCTTTCTTT. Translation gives CASSLTGGRNTEAFF.

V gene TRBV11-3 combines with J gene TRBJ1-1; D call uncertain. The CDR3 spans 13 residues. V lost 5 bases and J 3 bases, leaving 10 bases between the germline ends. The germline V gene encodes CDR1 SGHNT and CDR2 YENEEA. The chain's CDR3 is CASSLYADTEAFF. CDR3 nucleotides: TGTGCCAGCAGCCTTTACGCTGACACTGAAGCTTTCTTT.

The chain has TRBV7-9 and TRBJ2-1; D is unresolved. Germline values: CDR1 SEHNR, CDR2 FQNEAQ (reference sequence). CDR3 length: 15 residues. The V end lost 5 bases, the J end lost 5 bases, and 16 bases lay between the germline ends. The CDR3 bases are TGTGCCAGCAGCAACCGCGGTACAGCTAACAATGAGCAGTTCTTC. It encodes CASSNRGTANNEQFF.

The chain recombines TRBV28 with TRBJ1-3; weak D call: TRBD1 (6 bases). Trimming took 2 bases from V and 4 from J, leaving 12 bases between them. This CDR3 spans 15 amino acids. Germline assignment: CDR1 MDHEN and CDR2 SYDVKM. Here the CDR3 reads CASSLGGTPGNTIYF. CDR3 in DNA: TGTGCCAGCAGTTTAGGCGGGACACCAGGAAACACCATATATTTT.

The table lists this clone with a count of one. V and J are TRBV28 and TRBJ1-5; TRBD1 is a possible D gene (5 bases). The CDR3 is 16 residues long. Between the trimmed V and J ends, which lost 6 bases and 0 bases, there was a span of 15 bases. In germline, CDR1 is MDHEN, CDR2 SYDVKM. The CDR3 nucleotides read TGTGCCAGCAGCCTTCGGGACTATTATAGCAATCAGCCCCAGCATTTT. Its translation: CASSLRDYYSNQPQHF.

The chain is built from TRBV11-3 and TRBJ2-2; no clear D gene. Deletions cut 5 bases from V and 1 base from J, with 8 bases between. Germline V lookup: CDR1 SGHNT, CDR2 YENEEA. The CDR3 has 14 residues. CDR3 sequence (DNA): TGTGCCAGCAGCCGCAGAGAGAACACCGGGGAGCTGTTTTTT. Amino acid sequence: CASSRRENTGELFF.